A selection of T cell receptor beta chains follows, all from one sample in a study of breast tumors, draining lymph nodes, adjacent tissues. TCRdb reprocessed the multiplex PCR reads via MiXCR and lists one record per CDR3 protein. The sample has under 75,000 distinct CDR3 sequences; around 60% are singletons. What was sequenced was breast tumor tissue. The receptor set was obtained from a female donor with breast cancer. Some clones in this sample may be carry-over from other donors' samples. Both conserved end residues are part of each CDR3. The D gene is left open where the match is weak.

CDR3aa: CASSSRDRGSYEQYF; d_gene: TRBD1; j_gene: TRBJ2-7; len: 15; v_gene: TRBV11-2
CDR3aa: CASSLFGGSGNQPQHF; d_gene: .; j_gene: TRBJ1-5; len: 16; v_gene: TRBV7-9
CDR3aa: CASSPSWGGYQPQYF; d_gene: TRBD2; j_gene: TRBJ2-5; len: 15; v_gene: TRBV7-2
CDR3aa: CASSSDTNVLTF; d_gene: .; j_gene: TRBJ2-6; len: 12; v_gene: TRBV7-9
CDR3aa: CASSSGRAVGTYNEKLFF; d_gene: .; j_gene: TRBJ1-4; len: 18; v_gene: TRBV19
CDR3aa: CASSLLGIFQETQYF; d_gene: .; j_gene: TRBJ2-5; len: 15; v_gene: TRBV7-9
CDR3aa: CASSYAPSYEQYF; d_gene: .; j_gene: TRBJ2-7; len: 13; v_gene: TRBV19
CDR3aa: CAISQDRGVYGYTF; d_gene: TRBD1; j_gene: TRBJ1-2; len: 14; v_gene: TRBV10-3
CDR3aa: CSARGFGLATYEQYF; d_gene: TRBD2; j_gene: TRBJ2-7; len: 15; v_gene: TRBV20-1
CDR3aa: CASSYDAYAPFF; d_gene: .; j_gene: TRBJ2-1; len: 12; v_gene: TRBV11-1
CDR3aa: CSASAPRDGTYEQYF; d_gene: .; j_gene: TRBJ2-7; len: 15; v_gene: TRBV20-1
CDR3aa: CSFVEGDEQFF; d_gene: .; j_gene: TRBJ2-1; len: 11; v_gene: TRBV29-1
CDR3aa: CASSDGLAAHF; d_gene: TRBD2; j_gene: TRBJ2-7; len: 11; v_gene: TRBV2